The 22 T cell receptor beta chains presented below share a single source sample, sequenced in a study of blood T cell repertoires in COVID-19. Data came from immunoSEQ multiplex PCR; TCRdb stores just in-frame clones and leaves some out. The table lists tens of thousands of clones, about three quarters of them singletons. Material for sequencing was peripheral blood. The receptors stem from a human donor in a cohort sampled during active COVID-19.

The J gene is TRBJ2-1, the V gene TRBV10-3; 9 bases agree with TRBD2. The J segment lost 5 bases and the V segment lost 4 bases, leaving 6 bases of the junction unmatched. Germline assignment: CDR1 ENHRY and CDR2 SYGVKD. The CDR3 has 15 residues. The CDR3 nucleotides are TGTGCCATCAGTGCCTCGCCTAGCGGGAACAATGAGCAGTTCTTC. Translation: CAISASPSGNNEQFF.

The rearrangement uses TRBV10-3 and TRBJ1-2; TRBD1 matches 8 bases. Per the germline V gene, CDR1 is ENHRY and CDR2 is SYGVKD. CDR3 length: 15 amino acids. V trimming: 3 bases; J trimming: 7 bases; junction bases outside the gene matches: 10. The CDR3 is CAISDGQGGSRGYTF. CDR3 DNA: TGTGCCATCAGTGACGGACAGGGAGGGAGTCGTGGCTACACCTTC.

This clone is a singleton in its sample. The chain couples TRBV21-1 to TRBJ2-7; TRBD2 is the table's D call, not checked against the DNA. TRBV21-1 is a pseudogene segment. The CDR3 runs 16 residues. CDR3 region: CAGQTSGRAVTTEQYF. DNA for the CDR3: TGTGCCGGACAGACTAGCGGGAGGGCCGTTACCACCGAGCAGTACTTC.

There are a few counts of this clone. V is TRBV7-9 and J is TRBJ2-5; 12 bases are shared with TRBD1. This CDR3 spans 16 amino acids. J lost 2 bases, V lost 2 bases, and 3 bases had no gene match. CDR1 and CDR2 (germline): SEHNR, FQNEAQ (reference sequence). CDR3 loop: CASSLWDRGPQETQYF. The DNA of the CDR3 is TGTGCCAGCAGCTTATGGGACAGGGGGCCTCAAGAGACCCAGTACTTC. Variable domain in full (rest from reference TRBV7-9 and TRBJ2-5): DTGVSQNPRHKITKRGQNVTFRCDPISEHNRLYWYRQTLGQGPEFLTYFQNEAQLEKSRLLSDRFSAERPKGSFSTLEIQRTEQGDSAMYLCASSLWDRGPQETQYFGPGTRLLVL.

The count of this clone is one. The chain has TRBV24-1 and TRBJ1-3, with D possibly being TRBD1 (5 bases). Germline CDR1 is KGHDR and CDR2 is SFDVKD. V was shortened by 8 bases and J by 4 bases, with 17 bases between the two germline ends. The CDR3 sequence is 15 residues long. This chain's CDR3 is CATIARGLEGNTIYF. CDR3 DNA sequence: TGTGCCACCATAGCGAGGGGACTGGAGGGAAACACCATATATTTT.

This clone was picked up one time. This chain links TRBV5-4 with TRBJ2-1, with 10 positions matching TRBD2. Germline V lookup: CDR1 SGHNT, CDR2 YYREEE (reference sequence). CDR3 length equals 16 residues. The J segment lost 7 bases and the V segment lost 0 bases, leaving 7 bases of the junction unmatched. The CDR3 DNA follows: TGTGCCAGCAGCTTGGGTCTAGCGGGAGATCGGAATGAGCAGTTCTTC. Translated, it gives CASSLGLAGDRNEQFF.

This chain links TRBV28 with TRBJ2-1; 7 bases align to TRBD2. Germline CDR1 MDHEN, CDR2 SYDVKM. The CDR3 is 15 amino acids. V was pared by 3 bases and J by 4 bases, with 6 bases of the junction left unmatched. Here the CDR3 reads CASSLLREGYNEQFF. In DNA, the CDR3 is TGTGCCAGCAGTTTGTTGAGGGAGGGGTACAATGAGCAGTTCTTC.

The V call is TRBV20-1, the J call TRBJ2-5; D not resolved. The germline CDR1 and CDR2 sequences are DFQATT and SNEGSKA (reference sequence). The CDR3 covers 10 residues. The V end was cut by 6 bases, the J end by 2 bases, with 4 bases between. CDR3 residues: CSAQQETQYF. CDR3 in DNA: TGCAGTGCACAACAAGAGACCCAGTACTTC.

J is TRBJ2-2 and V is TRBV7-2, with 9 bases lining up with TRBD1. CDR1 is SGHTA and CDR2 is FQGNSA in the germline V gene. V lost 3 bases and J lost 0; bases outside the gene matches: 5. The CDR3 contains 17 residues. CDR3: CASSFPGQGPNTGELFF. CDR3 bases: TGTGCCAGCAGCTTCCCCGGACAGGGGCCGAACACCGGGGAGCTGTTTTTT.

The chain links TRBV18 to TRBJ1-1; D gene unclear. Germline CDR1 reads KGHSH; CDR2 reads LQKENI. This CDR3 is built from 14 residues. V was clipped by 2 bases and J by 3 bases, with 10 bases between them. CDR3 residues: CASSPKSGDTEAFF. The CDR3 DNA sequence: TGTGCCAGCTCACCAAAGAGCGGGGACACTGAAGCTTTCTTT.

The chain employs TRBV7-2 and TRBJ2-5; TRBD1 matches 9 bases. The CDR3 is made up of 14 amino acids. Losses at the gene ends were 4 bases for V and 5 bases for J; bases not matched to a gene: 5. The germline V gene has CDR1 SGHTA and CDR2 FQGNSA. In nucleotides, the CDR3 is TGTGCCAGCAGCTCTACAGGGGGCGTCGAGACCCAGTACTTC. Protein sequence: CASSSTGGVETQYF.

The CDR3 spells CASSIQGGGDEQYF. The CDR3 nucleotides read TGTGCCAGCAGCATACAAGGGGGGGGAGACGAGCAGTACTTC. V is TRBV9 and J is TRBJ2-7; D is perhaps TRBD2 (7 bases). Per germline, CDR1 SGDLS and CDR2 YYNGEE. The CDR3 loop spans 14 amino acids. V was trimmed by 4 bases and J by 5 bases, leaving 16 bases between them.

The chain uses TRBV4-1 and TRBJ2-7; a weak D match, TRBD1 (6 bases). V was clipped by 0 bases and J by 0 bases, with 15 bases between them. The CDR3 covers 17 residues. Germline lookup yields CDR1 MGHRA and CDR2 YSYEKL. The CDR3 here is CASSQDPHTGSSYEQYF. CDR3 in DNA: TGCGCCAGCAGCCAAGATCCCCACACAGGGAGCTCCTACGAGCAGTACTTC.

The J gene is TRBJ2-5, the V gene TRBV4-2; 7 bases are shared with TRBD2. The CDR3 loop spans 14 amino acids. With V trimmed by 4 bases and J by 3 bases, 5 bases remained unmatched. Germline CDR1 is LGHNA and CDR2 is YNFKEQ. The CDR3 region has the DNA TGTGCCAGCAGCCCGGGACTAACGAAAGAGACCCAGTACTTC. Translation gives CASSPGLTKETQYF.

This sequence joins TRBV6-6 and TRBJ1-3, with a tentative D call TRBD1 (5 bases). Germline V gene data show CDR1 as MNHNY and CDR2 as SVGAGI (reference sequence). The CDR3 is 16 residues long. V was clipped by 5 bases and J by 2 bases, with 16 bases between them. Here the CDR3 reads CASSRTQGSTGNTIYF. CDR3 DNA: TGTGCCAGCAGTCGAACCCAGGGCTCTACTGGAAACACCATATATTTT.

This clone was seen more than once but under ten times. The chain carries TRBV12-3 or TRBV12-4 and TRBJ1-3; D ambiguous. Trimming pared 4 bases from V and 3 bases from J, leaving 4 bases between. The CDR3 covers 12 residues. CDR3 sequence: CASSSGGNTIYF. The DNA of the CDR3 is TGTGCCAGCAGTTCAGGTGGAAACACCATATATTTT.

The CDR3 loop reads CASSRTDRQTQYF. The CDR3 region has the DNA TGTGCCAGCAGCCGGACAGATAGGCAGACCCAGTACTTC. The chain combines TRBV7-9 with TRBJ2-5, with D maybe TRBD1 (6 bases). The CDR3 length is 13 residues. Germline V gene lookup returns CDR1 SEHNR and CDR2 FQNEAQ (reference sequence). The V end was cut by 5 bases, the J end by 6 bases, with 13 bases between.

V usage is TRBV27 and J usage is TRBJ1-1; 12 bases fit TRBD1. V dropped 6 bases and J dropped 3; count of bases not matched to a gene: 8. Germline loops: CDR1 MNHEY, CDR2 SMNVEV (reference sequence). The CDR3 consists of 16 residues. CDR3 residues: CASRKGQGARDTEAFF. In nucleotides, the CDR3 is TGTGCCAGCAGGAAGGGACAGGGGGCAAGGGACACTGAAGCTTTCTTT.

The rearrangement links TRBV4-1 to TRBJ2-1; perhaps TRBD2 as D (5 bases). Deletions cut 0 bases from V and 10 bases from J, with 13 bases between. In germline, CDR1 is MGHRA, CDR2 YSYEKL. The length of the CDR3 is 14 residues. As DNA, the CDR3 is TGCGCCAGCAGCCAAGAGGGCTGGGAGACCGAGCAGTTCTTC. This codes for CASSQEGWETEQFF.

This clone has only one observation. The chain combines TRBV29-1 with TRBJ2-3; 8 bases fit TRBD2. This CDR3 region has 17 residues. CDR1 SQVTM and CDR2 ANQGSEA come from the germline V gene. V trimming: 0 bases; J trimming: 2 bases; junction bases outside the gene matches: 10. CDR3 protein: CSVEELSGLVVTDTQYF. In DNA, the CDR3 is TGCAGCGTTGAAGAACTATCGGGACTAGTCGTCACAGATACGCAGTATTTT.

This clone was found a few times. The chain uses TRBV19 and TRBJ2-3; perhaps TRBD1 as D (6 bases). CDR1 and CDR2 (germline): LNHDA, SQIVND (reference sequence). CDR3 length equals 12 residues. V was clipped by 5 bases and J by 7 bases, with 10 bases between them. CDR3 protein: CASSVGQNTQYF. The CDR3 nucleotides read TGTGCCAGTAGTGTCGGACAGAATACGCAGTATTTT.

V is TRBV4-1 and J is TRBJ2-1; 7 nucleotides agree with TRBD2. The V gene end was trimmed by 10 bases and the J gene end by 0 bases; junction bases not matched to a gene: 12. CDR1 is MGHRA and CDR2 is YSYEKL in the germline V gene. The CDR3 is made up of 16 amino acids. The CDR3 DNA reads TGCGCCACAAAACCTCTAGCGGTGAGCTCCTACAATGAGCAGTTCTTC. Encoded protein: CATKPLAVSSYNEQFF.